The 2 T cell receptor beta chains given below trace back to one sample, sequenced in a study of OX40 agonist ivuxolimab in advanced cancers. The table came from immunoSEQ multiplex PCR; TCRdb's copy has only in-frame clones and leaves some out. The top ten hold about 14% of the sample, which has about 71,000 clones, about nine tenths seen once. The sequences come from CD4+ or CD8+ T cells sorted from blood, collected in a trial of the OX40 agonist ivuxolimab. The receptors were gathered from an adult with an advanced solid tumor such as melanoma, head and neck, liver or kidney cancer.

The chain has TRBV9 and TRBJ1-1, with D unresolved. Germline CDR1 SGDLS, CDR2 YYNGEE. The ends were cut back, 3 bases at V and 3 bases at J, with 21 bases in the middle. The CDR3 consists of 17 residues. CDR3 loop: CASSDNPGEGPDTEAFF. Written as DNA, the CDR3 is TGTGCCAGCAGCGATAACCCCGGAGAAGGGCCGGACACTGAAGCTTTCTTT.

The rearrangement joins TRBV27 to TRBJ2-1; D might be TRBD1 or TRBD2, each matching 5 bases. The V gene's germline CDR1 is MNHEY and CDR2 SMNVEV (reference sequence). V was shortened by 7 bases and J by 1 base, with 17 bases between the two germline ends. The CDR3 has 16 residues. CDR3 bases: TGTGCCAGCACCCCGAATTCCGGGACGTCCTACAATGAGCAGTTCTTC. Its translation is CASTPNSGTSYNEQFF.